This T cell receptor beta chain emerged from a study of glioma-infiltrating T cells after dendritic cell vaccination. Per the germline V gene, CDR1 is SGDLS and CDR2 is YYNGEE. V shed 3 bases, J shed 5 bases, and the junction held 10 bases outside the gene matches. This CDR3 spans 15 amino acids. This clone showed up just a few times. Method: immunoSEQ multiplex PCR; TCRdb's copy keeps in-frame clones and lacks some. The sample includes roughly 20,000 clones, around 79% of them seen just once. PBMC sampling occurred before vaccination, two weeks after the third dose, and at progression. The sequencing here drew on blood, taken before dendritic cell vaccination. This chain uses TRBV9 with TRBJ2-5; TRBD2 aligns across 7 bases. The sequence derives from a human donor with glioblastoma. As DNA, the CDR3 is TGTGCCAGCAGCGATCGGGGGGAACGGGCCGAGACCCAGTACTTC. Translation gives CASSDRGERAETQYF.